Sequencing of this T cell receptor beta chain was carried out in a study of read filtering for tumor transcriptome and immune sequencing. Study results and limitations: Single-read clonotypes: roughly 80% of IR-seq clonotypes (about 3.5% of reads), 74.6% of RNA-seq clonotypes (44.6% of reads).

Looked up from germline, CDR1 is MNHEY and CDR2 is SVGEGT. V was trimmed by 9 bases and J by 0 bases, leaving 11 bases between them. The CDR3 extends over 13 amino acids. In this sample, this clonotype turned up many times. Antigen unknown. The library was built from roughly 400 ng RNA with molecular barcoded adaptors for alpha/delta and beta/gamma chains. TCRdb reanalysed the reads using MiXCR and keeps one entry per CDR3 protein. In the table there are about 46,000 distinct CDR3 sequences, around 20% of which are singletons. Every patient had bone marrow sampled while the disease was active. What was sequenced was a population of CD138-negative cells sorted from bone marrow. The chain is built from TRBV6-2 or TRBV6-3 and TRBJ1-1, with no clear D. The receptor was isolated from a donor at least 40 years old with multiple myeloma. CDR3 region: CASAQRMNTEAFF. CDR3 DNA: TGTGCCAGTGCACAGCGTATGAACACTGAAGCTTTCTTT.